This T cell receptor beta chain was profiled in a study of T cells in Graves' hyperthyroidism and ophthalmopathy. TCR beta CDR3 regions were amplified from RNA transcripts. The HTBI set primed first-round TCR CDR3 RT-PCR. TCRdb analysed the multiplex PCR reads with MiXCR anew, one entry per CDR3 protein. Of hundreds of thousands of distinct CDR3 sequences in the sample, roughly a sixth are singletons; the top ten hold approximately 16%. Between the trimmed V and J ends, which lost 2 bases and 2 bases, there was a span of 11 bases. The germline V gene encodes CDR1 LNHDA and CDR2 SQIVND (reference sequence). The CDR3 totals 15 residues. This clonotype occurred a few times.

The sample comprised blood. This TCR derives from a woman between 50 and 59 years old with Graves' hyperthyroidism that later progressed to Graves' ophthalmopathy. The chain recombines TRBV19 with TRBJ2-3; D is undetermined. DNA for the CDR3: TGTGCCAGTAGTATATCGAGAGGCTTCACAGATACGCAGTATTTT. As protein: CASSISRGFTDTQYF.